There are many counts of the clone carrying this TCR beta chain. This sample was included in a study of spatial heterogeneity in lung cancer. TCRdb re-called the 5' RACE reads through MiXCR, storing one row per CDR3 protein. The sample yields approximately 12,000 distinct CDR3 sequences, approximately 6% seen once. This sample's time point: sample taken at primary tumor resection. Whole RNA came from tumor, nontumor lung or frozen PBMC and was sequenced without being sorted. Here the sequenced sample was normal lung tissue next to the tumor, taken at surgery. This receptor was obtained from a male donor with early-stage non-small cell lung cancer.

This CDR3 reads CASSYSPLAGIGEQYF. CDR3 in DNA: TGTGCCAGCAGTTACTCGCCCCTAGCGGGGATTGGCGAGCAGTACTTC. The V and J genes are TRBV6-5 and TRBJ2-7, with TRBD2 matching 9 bases. There are 16 residues in the CDR3. V lost 0 bases, J lost 6 bases, and 9 bases stayed unmatched. Germline V gene sequence: CDR1 MNHEY, CDR2 SVGAGI.